Listed here are 30 T cell receptor beta chains from one sample, sequenced in a study of blood T cell repertoires in COVID-19. Assay used: immunoSEQ multiplex PCR; TCRdb lists only in-frame clones, some missing. The data hold some 320,000 clones, with 85% observed a single time. Sample: PBMCs or T cells enriched from blood (not recorded which). These receptors were collected from a woman in her thirties who had been exposed to COVID-19.

The gene calls are TRBV18 and TRBJ2-3; 11 bases agree with TRBD2. V lost 1 base and J lost 2; bases outside the gene matches: 5. The CDR3 has 17 amino acids. Germline V CDR1 and CDR2: KGHSH, LQKENI. CDR3 bases: TGTGCCAGCTCACCACGACTAGCGGGGCCATCCACAGATACGCAGTATTTT. Translating it yields CASSPRLAGPSTDTQYF.

The chain links TRBV7-4 to TRBJ2-3, with D tentatively TRBD2 (6 bases). Trimming removed 5 bases from V and 6 bases from J, with 12 bases in between. The germline V gene encodes CDR1 SGHVT and CDR2 SQSDAQ. The CDR3 extends over 13 amino acids. The CDR3 here is CASSPRLVDTQYF. CDR3 coding DNA: TGTGCCAGCAGCCCCCGACTAGTGGATACGCAGTATTTT.

The chain combines TRBV9 with TRBJ2-2; no clear D gene. V lost 0 bases to trimming and J lost 6 bases, with 15 bases between them. The CDR3 is 16 residues long. CDR1 and CDR2 from the germline V gene are SGDLS and YYNGEE. CDR3 nucleotides: TGTGCCAGCAGCGTAGATTCCGGGTACCATTCCGGGGAGCTGTTTTTT. Amino acids: CASSVDSGYHSGELFF.

This chain links TRBV9 with TRBJ2-1, with 9 bases aligning to TRBD2. CDR1 and CDR2 (germline): SGDLS, YYNGEE. This CDR3 has 15 residues. V gave up 0 bases and J gave up 7 bases; unmatched junction bases: 5. The CDR3 coding sequence is TGTGCCAGCAGCGTAGTGGGTAGCGGGAGTAATGAGCAGTTCTTC. This gives the protein CASSVVGSGSNEQFF.

J is TRBJ1-3 and V is TRBV2; the D gene is possibly TRBD1 (5 bases). Trimming removed 8 bases from V and 4 bases from J, with 9 bases in between. CDR1 and CDR2 from the germline V gene are SNHLY and FYNNEI. The CDR3 spans 12 residues. The CDR3 bases are TGTGCCAGCGGGACTTTCGGAAACACCATATATTTT. Protein sequence: CASGTFGNTIYF.

The chain employs TRBV19 and TRBJ1-3; possible D gene TRBD1, 5 bases. This CDR3 spans 14 amino acids. Germline V CDR1 and CDR2: LNHDA, SQIVND (reference sequence). Deletions cut 10 bases from V and 0 bases from J, with 13 bases between. The CDR3 here is CATDRGSSGNTIYF. CDR3 in DNA: TGTGCCACTGATAGGGGCAGCTCTGGAAACACCATATATTTT. Drawing the rest from reference TRBV19 and TRBJ1-3, the complete variable domain is DGGITQSPKYLFRKEGQNVTLSCEQNLNHDAMYWYRQDPGQGLRLIYYSQIVNDFQKGDIAEGYSVSREKKESFPLTVTSAQKNPTAFYLCATDRGSSGNTIYFGEGSWLTVV.

The J gene is TRBJ2-3, the V gene TRBV11-2; a weak D match, TRBD1 (6 bases). Per the germline V gene, CDR1 is SGHAT and CDR2 is FQNNGV. The CDR3 loop spans 13 amino acids. Trimming cost V 6 bases and J 6 bases, with 13 bases left between them. The CDR3 DNA reads TGTGCCAGCAGACGACAGGTTTACGATACGCAGTATTTT. It yields the protein CASRRQVYDTQYF. The complete variable domain, with remaining parts taken from reference TRBV11-2 and TRBJ2-3, reads EAGVAQSPRYKIIEKRQSVAFWCNPISGHATLYWYQQILGQGPKLLIQFQNNGVVDDSQLPKDRFSAERLKGVDSTLKIQPAKLEDSAVYLCASRRQVYDTQYFGPGTRLTVL.

This chain joins TRBV4-1 and TRBJ1-2; D is uncertain. The CDR3 spans 14 residues. Germline V gives CDR1 MGHRA, CDR2 YSYEKL. The V end was cut by 0 bases, the J end by 8 bases, with 13 bases between. Here the CDR3 DNA reads TGCGCCAGCAGCCAAGAGGGTAGTGCGGGGGGCTACACCTTC. It yields the protein CASSQEGSAGGYTF.

The chain is built from TRBV28 and TRBJ1-2; TRBD1 might be the D (5 bases). Trimming took off 6 bases at V and 2 bases at J, with 13 bases between the two ends. Germline CDR1 reads MDHEN; CDR2 reads SYDVKM. The CDR3 extends over 14 amino acids. CDR3 sequence: CASREGRRNYGYTF. The DNA of the CDR3 is TGTGCCAGCAGGGAGGGACGGAGAAACTATGGCTACACCTTC.

The V and J genes are TRBV6-4 and TRBJ1-3; 7 positions agree with TRBD1. V lost 8 bases to trimming and J lost 0 bases; unmatched junction nucleotides: 7. The germline gives CDR1 MRHNA, CDR2 SNTAGT. The CDR3 spans 15 residues. The CDR3 DNA is TGTGCCAGCGGTTGGACAGGATCCTCTGGAAACACCATATATTTT. This gives the protein CASGWTGSSGNTIYF.

The CDR3 DNA follows: TGTGCCAGCAGTTTTCAAACACCAGGGGCGCGGTCCATTCAGCCCCAGCATTTT. Its translation is CASSFQTPGARSIQPQHF. The V gene is TRBV28, the J gene TRBJ1-5; D might be TRBD1 (6 bases). This CDR3 region has 18 residues. Trimming pared 3 bases from V and 6 bases from J, leaving 24 bases between. The germline V gene has CDR1 MDHEN and CDR2 SYDVKM. Full variable domain (outside the CDR3, taken from reference TRBV28 and TRBJ1-5): DVKVTQSSRYLVKRTGEKVFLECVQDMDHENMFWYRQDPGLGLRLIYFSYDVKMKEKGDIPEGYSVSREKKERFSLILESASTNQTSMYLCASSFQTPGARSIQPQHFGDGTRLSIL.

The V gene is TRBV9, the J gene TRBJ1-2; the D gene is possibly TRBD1 (6 bases). Deletions cut 0 bases from V and 4 bases from J, with 16 bases between. The germline V gene has CDR1 SGDLS and CDR2 YYNGEE. This CDR3 has 16 amino acids. The CDR3 DNA reads as TGTGCCAGCAGCGTAGACCGGGACACCTCCGCCTATGGCTACACCTTC. Its translation: CASSVDRDTSAYGYTF.

The CDR3 DNA is TGTGCCAGCAGCTTGGTAGGGCTGGGGGGAGAACCTATAAACGAGCAGTACTTC. Amino acids: CASSLVGLGGEPINEQYF. The rearrangement links TRBV5-4 to TRBJ2-7; possible D gene TRBD2, 6 bases. From germline, CDR1 is SGHNT and CDR2 YYREEE (reference sequence). The CDR3 spans 18 residues. Trimming left V 0 bases short and J 5 bases short, with 24 bases between.

The chain links TRBV2 to TRBJ2-1; tentatively, D is TRBD2 (5 bases). The V gene's germline CDR1 is SNHLY and CDR2 FYNNEI. This CDR3 contains 15 residues. With 2 bases removed from V and 4 bases from J, the gap between germline ends came to 12 bases. The CDR3 DNA sequence: TGTGCCAGCAGTGAAAAGGGAGAGGCTTACAATGAGCAGTTCTTC. Its translation is CASSEKGEAYNEQFF.

The chain recombines TRBV23-1 with TRBJ1-5; the D gene is possibly TRBD1 (6 bases). Being an ORF, TRBV23-1 has a function that is uncertain. V was pared by 2 bases and J by 0 bases, with 14 bases between. The CDR3 runs to 17 residues. CDR3 protein: CASSQKTGLYSNQPQHF. CDR3 DNA: TGCGCCAGCAGTCAAAAGACAGGCTTGTATAGCAATCAGCCCCAGCATTTT.

In its sample, this clone was seen a few times. The CDR3 nucleotides read TGTGCCAGCAGCCACACTCACCAGGGCCCCTACAATGAGCAGTTCTTC. Amino acid sequence: CASSHTHQGPYNEQFF. V usage is TRBV7-2 and J usage is TRBJ2-1; the D gene is possibly TRBD1 (5 bases). Trimming took 5 bases from V and 2 from J, leaving 16 bases between them. Per germline, CDR1 SGHTA and CDR2 FQGNSA. The CDR3 extends over 16 amino acids.

The genes are TRBV5-6 and TRBJ2-7, with TRBD2 as a possible D gene (6 bases). Trimming removed 4 bases from V and 5 bases from J, with 13 bases in between. CDR1 SGHDT and CDR2 YYEEEE come from the germline V gene. The CDR3 is made up of 13 amino acids. The DNA for the CDR3 is TGTGCCAGCAGCCCCCGGAGGGGTGACGAGCAGTACTTC. The encoded protein is CASSPRRGDEQYF.

V usage is TRBV9 and J usage is TRBJ2-5, with 8 bases lining up with TRBD1. The germline CDR1 and CDR2 sequences are SGDLS and YYNGEE. This CDR3 is built from 14 residues. The V gene end was trimmed by 1 base and the J gene end by 3 bases; junction bases not matched to a gene: 2. CDR3 in DNA: TGTGCCAGCAGCGTACAGGGGGCTGAAGAGACCCAGTACTTC. The encoded protein is CASSVQGAEETQYF.

The rearrangement links TRBV7-9 to TRBJ1-5; 8 bases agree with TRBD1. The CDR3 contains 13 residues. Trimming cost V 10 bases and J 6 bases; bases outside gene matches: 8. The germline gives CDR1 SEHNR, CDR2 FQNEAQ (reference sequence). As DNA, the CDR3 is TGTGCCACTACGGACAGGGCTATTCAGCCCCAGCATTTT. Translated, it gives CATTDRAIQPQHF.

J is TRBJ2-5 and V is TRBV2, with 7 nucleotides matching TRBD1. J was trimmed by 3 bases and V by 3 bases; bases with no gene match: 10. This CDR3 comprises 16 residues. The germline CDR1 and CDR2 sequences are SNHLY and FYNNEI. Here the CDR3 DNA reads TGTGCCAGCAGTGATGGGGCAGGGGGTAGGGAAGAGACCCAGTACTTC. This codes for CASSDGAGGREETQYF.

The chain uses TRBV7-6 and TRBJ2-7, with D perhaps TRBD1 (5 bases). The V gene's germline CDR1 is SGHVS and CDR2 FNYEAQ. V lost 3 bases to trimming and J lost 1 base, with 10 bases between them. This CDR3 contains 14 residues. CDR3 nucleotide sequence: TGTGCCAGCAGCTTGGGGCCGGGTTCCTACGAGCAGTACTTC. Its protein is CASSLGPGSYEQYF.

On this clone: This may be a read error, as it is one base from a much larger clone. V and J are TRBV3-1 (or the pseudogene TRBV3-2) and TRBJ2-2; D gene unclear. Per germline, CDR1 LGHDT and CDR2 YNNKEL (reference sequence). V lost 5 bases to trimming and J lost 3 bases, with 7 bases between them. The CDR3 spans 13 residues. Here the CDR3 reads CASSSIDTGELFF. CDR3 sequence (DNA): TGTGCCAGCAGCTCTATAGACACCGGGGAGCTGTTTTTT.

The genes are TRBV4-2 and TRBJ2-1, with 10 nucleotides matching TRBD2. In germline, CDR1 is LGHNA, CDR2 YNFKEQ. The CDR3 loop spans 15 amino acids. The trim removed 0 bases at V and 10 bases at J, leaving 6 bases unmatched. This CDR3 is CASSQESLAGQEQFF. CDR3 in DNA: TGTGCCAGCAGCCAAGAGTCACTAGCGGGACAGGAGCAGTTCTTC.

For this clone: A read error may produce the germline difference seen at one junction end. In DNA form, the CDR3 reads TGTGCCAGCAGTTACGCGGGGGAGCCAGAGCCGTTCTTC. Encoded protein: CASSYAGEPEPFF. The gene calls are TRBV6-5 and TRBJ2-1, with 7 positions matching TRBD2. The CDR3 consists of 13 residues. Germline V gene sequence: CDR1 MNHEY, CDR2 SVGAGI.

The chain couples TRBV4-1 to TRBJ2-5; no reliable D call. CDR1 and CDR2 from the germline V gene are MGHRA and YSYEKL. Trimming took 3 bases from V and 9 from J, leaving 14 bases between them. CDR3 length: 13 amino acids. CDR3 region: CASSHRLLGSQYF. CDR3 in DNA: TGCGCCAGCAGCCACCGATTACTGGGCTCCCAGTACTTC.

The gene calls are TRBV27 and TRBJ1-4; 7 bases map to TRBD1. Germline CDR1 and CDR2: MNHEY and SMNVEV (reference sequence). The V gene end was trimmed by 3 bases and the J gene end by 3 bases; junction bases not matched to a gene: 4. CDR3 length: 15 residues. This CDR3 reads CASSFYRGPNEKLFF. The CDR3 coding sequence is TGTGCCAGCAGTTTCTACAGGGGCCCTAATGAAAAACTGTTTTTT.

This clone was seen only a few times. The chain joins TRBV9 to TRBJ1-2; D gene ambiguous. CDR3 size: 15 residues. From germline, CDR1 is SGDLS and CDR2 YYNGEE. V dropped 4 bases and J dropped 3 bases, with 16 bases sitting between them. CDR3 DNA: TGTGCCAGCAGCTTGCGGCCTACAACGGACTATGGCTACACCTTC. Its protein product is CASSLRPTTDYGYTF.

The V and J genes are TRBV9 and TRBJ2-5; 9 bases match TRBD2. After removal of 4 bases from V and 1 base from J, the junction contained 17 bases not matched to a gene. CDR3 length: 19 amino acids. CDR1 and CDR2 (germline): SGDLS, YYNGEE. This CDR3 reads CASSPLGLASRGAQETQYF. CDR3 nucleotides: TGTGCCAGCAGCCCCCTAGGACTAGCGTCCCGAGGGGCCCAAGAGACCCAGTACTTC.

The chain recombines TRBV5-1 with TRBJ1-1; D perhaps matches TRBD1 (5 bases). The CDR3 is 14 amino acids. V was trimmed by 1 base and J by 2 bases, leaving 9 bases between them. Germline-derived CDR1 and CDR2 are SGHRS and YFSETQ. The CDR3 is CASSLIDRNTEAFF. CDR3 nucleotides: TGCGCCAGCAGCTTGATAGACAGAAACACTGAAGCTTTCTTT.

DNA of the CDR3: TGTGCCACCAGCGGTGAACAGGGGTCTCGTGGCTACACCTTC. It yields the protein CATSGEQGSRGYTF. The J gene is TRBJ1-2, the V gene TRBV24-1; 7 nucleotides align to TRBD1. From germline, CDR1 is KGHDR and CDR2 SFDVKD. The CDR3 runs 14 residues. J lost 7 bases, V lost 7 bases, and 11 bases had no gene match.